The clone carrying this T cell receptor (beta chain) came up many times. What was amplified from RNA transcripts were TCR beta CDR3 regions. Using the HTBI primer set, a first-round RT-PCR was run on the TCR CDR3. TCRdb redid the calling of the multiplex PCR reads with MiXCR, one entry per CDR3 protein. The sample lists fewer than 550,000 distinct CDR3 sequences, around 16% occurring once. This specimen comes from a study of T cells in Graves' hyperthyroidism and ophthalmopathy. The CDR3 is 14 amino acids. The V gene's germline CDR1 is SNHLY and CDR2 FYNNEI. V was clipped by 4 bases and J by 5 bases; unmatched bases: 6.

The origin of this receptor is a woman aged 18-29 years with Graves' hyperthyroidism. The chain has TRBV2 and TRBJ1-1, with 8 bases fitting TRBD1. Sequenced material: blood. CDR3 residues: CASSVTGVGTEAFF. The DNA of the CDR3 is TGTGCCAGCAGTGTGACAGGGGTAGGGACTGAAGCTTTCTTT.